The rows below give T cell receptor beta chains drawn from one sample of a study of shared clonotypes between healthy human individuals. Produced via immunoSEQ multiplex PCR; TCRdb's table is partial and in-frame only. The sample consists of a few million clones, 85% to 95% of them appearing once. Sequencing was performed on naive CD4+ T cells sorted from blood. The source is a man between 18 and 29 years old in good health. Each CDR3 is given with its conserved first and last residue. A D gene is named only where the DNA matches it firmly. A row's size may be missing; if present it is once, few, many or a size class.

TRBJ2-7 | TRBV2 | - | TRBD2 | TGTGCCAGCAGTGTAACACTAGCGCTTCAGCAGTACTTC | CASSVTLALQQYF
TRBJ2-2 | TRBV19 | - | - | TGTGCCAGTAGTTCTGGCTGGGGCACCGGGGAGCTGTTTTTT | CASSSGWGTGELFF
TRBJ1-1 | TRBV11-2 | - | - | TGTGCCAGCAGCTTAGGTGCCGGGGCTGAAGCTTTCTTT | CASSLGAGAEAFF
TRBJ1-5 | TRBV6-6 | - | - | TGTGCCAGCAGAGGGTCCACCAATCAGCCCCAGCATTTT | CASRGSTNQPQHF
TRBJ2-1 | TRBV7-2 | - | TRBD2 | TGTGCCAGCAGCCCAGTGGTCACTAGCGGGATAGGGCAGTTCTTC | CASSPVVTSGIGQFF
TRBJ2-1 | TRBV4-1 | - | - | TGCGCCAGCAGTCCACCAGGATCCTACAATGAGCAGTTCTTC | CASSPPGSYNEQFF
TRBJ1-5 | TRBV16 | - | - | TGTGCCAGCAGCCGGCAAAGAGGAGTCCGGGGCACTCAAGCCCAGCATTTT | CASSRQRGVRGTQAQHF
TRBJ2-1 | TRBV4-1 | - | TRBD2 | TGCGCCAGCAGCGCAACTAGCGGGAGTTCTTCTCAGCAGTTCTTC | CASSATSGSSSQQFF
TRBJ1-5 | TRBV19 | - | TRBD1 | TGTGCCAGTAGTTTTTCCGCACAGGGGGATCAGCCCCAGCATTTT | CASSFSAQGDQPQHF
TRBJ2-3 | TRBV11-3 | - | TRBD2 | TGTGCCAGCAGCTTCTCAACCGGGACTAGCGGACCCACAGATACGCAGTATTTT | CASSFSTGTSGPTDTQYF
TRBJ2-5 | TRBV9 | - | - | TGTGCCAGCAGCGTAGGGATAGGGGGAGGGCAAGAGACCCAGTACTTC | CASSVGIGGGQETQYF
TRBJ1-6 | TRBV2 | few | - | TGTGCCAGCCATCCTTACAGTAATTCACCCCTCCACTTT | CASHPYSNSPLHF
TRBJ2-5 | TRBV5-4 | - | - | TGTGCCAGCACCCTGCTTGGTCTTGGAGAGACCCAGTACTTC | CASTLLGLGETQYF
TRBJ2-5 | TRBV12-5 | - | - | TGTGCTAGTGGTTTGGGACACTTACAAGAGACCCAGTACTTC | CASGLGHLQETQYF
TRBJ2-7 | TRBV7-2 | few | TRBD1 | TGTGCCAGCAGCTTAGCATTCGGACAGGGGCACGAGCAGTACTTC | CASSLAFGQGHEQYF
TRBJ2-1 | TRBV2 | - | - | TGTGCCCAAAGGAGCCCCCCAACGGGCAAGAGCTCCTACAATGAGCAGTTCTTC | CAQRSPPTGKSSYNEQFF
TRBJ2-5 | TRBV6-1 | - | - | TGTGCCAGCAGTGAAGCGGGGCAGGGAGAGTACTTC | CASSEAGQGEYF
TRBJ1-5 | TRBV30 | - | - | TGTGCCTGGAGTGTAGACTACTCGGGCAATCAGCCCCAGCATTTT | CAWSVDYSGNQPQHF
TRBJ2-3 | TRBV4-2 | - | TRBD2 | TGTGCCAGCAGCTCTCAGACTAGCGGGAGGTCGACAGATACGCAGTATTTT | CASSSQTSGRSTDTQYF
TRBJ2-5 | TRBV5-6 | - | - | TGTGCCAGCAGCTTGTACCGAGAGACCCAGTACTTC | CASSLYRETQYF
TRBJ2-7 | TRBV28 | - | - | TGTGCCAGCAGTTTAGGGGGTACGCTCGGGGAGCAGTACTTC | CASSLGGTLGEQYF
TRBJ2-5 | TRBV29-1 | - | TRBD1 | TGCAGCGTTGAATGGGGACAGCAGACCCAGTACTTC | CSVEWGQQTQYF
TRBJ1-6 | TRBV27 | - | - | TGTGCCAGCAGTTTCCGGACGGTAGGAAATTCACCCCTCCACTTT | CASSFRTVGNSPLHF